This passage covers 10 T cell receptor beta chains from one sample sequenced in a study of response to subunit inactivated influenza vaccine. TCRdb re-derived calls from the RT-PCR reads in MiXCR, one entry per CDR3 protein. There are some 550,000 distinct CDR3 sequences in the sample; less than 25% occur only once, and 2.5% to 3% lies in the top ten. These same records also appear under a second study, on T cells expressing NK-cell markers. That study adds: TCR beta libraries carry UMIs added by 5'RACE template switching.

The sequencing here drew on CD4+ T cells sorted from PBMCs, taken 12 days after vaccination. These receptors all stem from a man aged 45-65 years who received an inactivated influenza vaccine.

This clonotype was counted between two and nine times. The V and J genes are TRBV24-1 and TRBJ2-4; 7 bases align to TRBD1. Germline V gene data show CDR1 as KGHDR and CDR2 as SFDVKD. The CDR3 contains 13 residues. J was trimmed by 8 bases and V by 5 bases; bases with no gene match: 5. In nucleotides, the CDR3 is TGTGCCACCAGTGTGGCAGGGGGAGACATTCAGTACTTC. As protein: CATSVAGGDIQYF.

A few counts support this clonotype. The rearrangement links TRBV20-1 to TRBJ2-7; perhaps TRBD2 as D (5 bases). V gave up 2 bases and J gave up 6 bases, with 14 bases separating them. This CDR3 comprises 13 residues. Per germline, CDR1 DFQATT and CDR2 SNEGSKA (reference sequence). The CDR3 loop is CSARSRLAGEQYF. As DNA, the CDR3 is TGCAGTGCTAGATCTCGGCTAGCTGGCGAGCAGTACTTC.

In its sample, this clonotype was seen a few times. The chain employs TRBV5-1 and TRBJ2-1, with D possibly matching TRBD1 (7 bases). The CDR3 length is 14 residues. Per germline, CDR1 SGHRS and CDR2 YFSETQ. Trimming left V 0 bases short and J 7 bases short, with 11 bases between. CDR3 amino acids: CASSLDAGGNEQFF. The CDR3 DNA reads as TGCGCCAGCAGCTTGGATGCAGGGGGGAATGAGCAGTTCTTC.

CDR3 residues: CASSLGHTNEQFF. The CDR3 coding sequence is TGTGCCAGCAGCTTGGGCCATACCAATGAGCAGTTCTTC. This chain joins TRBV7-3 and TRBJ2-1, with D unresolved. V dropped 3 bases and J dropped 6 bases, with 9 bases sitting between them. This CDR3 is built from 13 residues. Germline V CDR1 and CDR2: SGHTA, FQGTGA.

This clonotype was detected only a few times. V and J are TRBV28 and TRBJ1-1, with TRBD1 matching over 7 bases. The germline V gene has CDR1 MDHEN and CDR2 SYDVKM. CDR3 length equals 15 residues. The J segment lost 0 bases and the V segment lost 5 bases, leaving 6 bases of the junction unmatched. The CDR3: CASSARQGLNTEAFF. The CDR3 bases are TGTGCCAGCAGTGCTCGACAGGGACTGAACACTGAAGCTTTCTTT. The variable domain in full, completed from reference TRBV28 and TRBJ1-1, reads DVKVTQSSRYLVKRTGEKVFLECVQDMDHENMFWYRQDPGLGLRLIYFSYDVKMKEKGDIPEGYSVSREKKERFSLILESASTNQTSMYLCASSARQGLNTEAFFGQGTRLTVV.

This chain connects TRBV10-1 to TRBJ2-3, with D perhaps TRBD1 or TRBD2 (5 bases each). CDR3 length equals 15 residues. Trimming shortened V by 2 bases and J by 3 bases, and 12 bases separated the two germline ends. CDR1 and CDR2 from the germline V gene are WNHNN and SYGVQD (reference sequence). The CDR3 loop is CASSEAGGPTDTQYF. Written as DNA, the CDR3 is TGCGCCAGCAGTGAGGCTGGGGGACCGACAGATACGCAGTATTTT.

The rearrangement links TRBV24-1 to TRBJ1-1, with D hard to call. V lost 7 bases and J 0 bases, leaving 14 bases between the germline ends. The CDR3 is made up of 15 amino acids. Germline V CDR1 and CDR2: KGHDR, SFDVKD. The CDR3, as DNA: TGTGCCACCAGAGAGGTCTTCCGCATGAACACTGAAGCTTTCTTT. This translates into CATREVFRMNTEAFF.

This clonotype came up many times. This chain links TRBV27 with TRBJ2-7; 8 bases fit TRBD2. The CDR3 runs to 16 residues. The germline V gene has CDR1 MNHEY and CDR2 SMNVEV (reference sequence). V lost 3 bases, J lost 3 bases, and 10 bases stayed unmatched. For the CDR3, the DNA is TGTGCCAGCAGTTTCGTTGCGGGAGGAAAGGGCTACGAGCAGTACTTC. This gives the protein CASSFVAGGKGYEQYF.

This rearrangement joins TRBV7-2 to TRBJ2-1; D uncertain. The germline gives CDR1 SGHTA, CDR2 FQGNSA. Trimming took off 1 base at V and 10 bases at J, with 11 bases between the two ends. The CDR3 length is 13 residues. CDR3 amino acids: CASSLDRGSEQFF. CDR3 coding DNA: TGTGCCAGCAGCTTAGATCGAGGTTCGGAGCAGTTCTTC.

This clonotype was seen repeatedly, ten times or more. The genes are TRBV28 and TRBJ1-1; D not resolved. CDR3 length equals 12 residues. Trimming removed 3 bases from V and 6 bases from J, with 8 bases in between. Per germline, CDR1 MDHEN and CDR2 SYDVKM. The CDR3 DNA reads TGTGCCAGCAGTTTTTGGGGTTCTGAAGCTTTCTTT. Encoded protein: CASSFWGSEAFF.